This T cell receptor (beta chain) was recovered during a study of T-cell reconstitution after alpha-beta-depleted transplantation in children. With 4 bases clipped from V and 3 bases from J, the junction kept 6 bases outside the gene matches. Germline V CDR1 and CDR2: LGHNA, YNFKEQ. This CDR3 has 15 amino acids. Unique molecular identifiers tagged the TCRbeta library. TCRdb used MiXCR to reprocess the PCR reads, holding one entry per CDR3 protein. The table records around 200,000 distinct CDR3 sequences, over 15% of them present only once. Study findings and constraints: By one year post-transplant, T-cell counts and diversity largely arose from T cells that were newly produced. Roughly two months post-transplant, alpha-beta T cells reportedly originated from several hundred graft clones that had expanded. Surviving recipient T cells and intrathymic progenitors accounted for some patients' high TCRbeta diversity at day 60.

Details on this clonotype: Its antigen is undetermined.

The sample consisted of PBMCs, mostly from graft donor cells, taken 360 days after TCRalphabeta/CD19-depleted stem cell transplant. The J gene is TRBJ2-1, the V gene TRBV4-2; TRBD1 matches at 7 bases. The sequence came from a male patient aged 2 to 10 who had a stem cell transplant for acute lymphoblastic leukemia, so the T cells may come from the graft donor. The CDR3 DNA is TGTGCCAGCAGCCCCCATCGACAGGGCTACAATGAGCAGTTCTTC. This gives the protein CASSPHRQGYNEQFF.